Shown below are 14 T cell receptor beta chains from a single sample sequenced in a study of blood T cells in healthy people across ages (dated by TCRdb to 2013 to 2016). Library preparation employed 5' RACE. Sequencing took place on an Illumina HiSeq 2500. The second PCR ran for about 6 to 12 cycles and used a J-beta primer mix along with a sample-barcoded 5' primer. In-frame beta chains were kept once TCRdb had trimmed the public reads at Q25 with fastp and called clones with MiXCR. Every entry covers one CDR3 protein and lists the most common genes and DNA from its rows. This sample has around 1,500,000 distinct CDR3 sequences in its table, and 28% of those were observed once. 7.7% of the sample comes from the top ten. The sample taken for sequencing was blood. These receptors came from a woman aged 30 to 39 in good health.

This chain connects TRBV2 to TRBJ1-5; no firm D call. The germline V and J ends were trimmed by 7 bases and 0 bases, with 10 bases remaining between them. The CDR3 runs to 14 residues. Germline V lookup: CDR1 SNHLY, CDR2 FYNNEI. The CDR3 loop is CASNRVYSNQPQHF. CDR3 sequence (DNA): TGTGCCAGCAACCGGGTTTATAGCAATCAGCCCCAGCATTTT.

This clonotype was recorded a few times. The chain uses TRBV4-3 and TRBJ1-5; no clear D gene. V was clipped by 1 base and J by 7 bases, with 14 bases between them. The CDR3 is 15 amino acids. The germline CDR1 and CDR2 sequences are LGHNA and YSLEER. The CDR3 nucleotides are TGCGCCAGCAGCCAAGTTCTCGGTCTTTACCAGCCCCAGCATTTT. It codes for CASSQVLGLYQPQHF.

This clonotype was seen more than once but under ten times. The chain has TRBV4-1 and TRBJ2-5; D is perhaps TRBD1 or TRBD2 (6 bases each). Deletions cut 2 bases from V and 2 bases from J, with 15 bases between. The length of the CDR3 is 16 residues. CDR1 is MGHRA and CDR2 is YSYEKL in the germline V gene. The DNA for the CDR3 is TGCGCCAGCAGCCAATTGGGGGGAAGGGGGCAAGAGACCCAGTACTTC. Amino acids: CASSQLGGRGQETQYF.

The rearrangement joins TRBV12-3 or TRBV12-4 to TRBJ2-3; 7 bases map to TRBD1. The CDR3 is 13 residues long. Germline trimming cut 10 bases from V and 6 bases from J; bases unmatched to any gene: 10. CDR3 coding DNA: TGTGCCACCAGGGGGTCGGGGTTTGATACGCAGTATTTT. As protein: CATRGSGFDTQYF.

Comment on this clonotype: With a much larger clone just one base away, this may be a read error. It is likely a read error, because the conserved phenylalanine at the end of the CDR3 is missing. J is TRBJ2-4 and V is TRBV12-3 or TRBV12-4, with D unclear. The end of the DNA fits TRBJ2-7 better, so the J call may be wrong. This CDR3 is built from 11 residues. The CDR3 nucleotides are TGTGCCAGCAGTTTCAAGAACGAGCAGTACTTG. Its translation: CASSFKNEQYL.

Concerning this clonotype itself: Being one base from a much bigger clone, this may be a read error. V is TRBV20-1 and J is TRBJ2-7; D unresolved. V lost 5 bases and J 2 bases, leaving 13 bases between the germline ends. Germline V gene lookup returns CDR1 DFQATT and CDR2 SNEGSKA (reference sequence). This CDR3 has 13 residues. The CDR3 loop is CSALGLGTYEQYF. The DNA for the CDR3 is TGCAGTGCTCTCGGATTAGGGACCTACGAGCAGTACTTC.

With respect to this clonotype: This may be a read error, as it is one base from a much larger clone. The V and J genes are TRBV6-1 and TRBJ1-5; 10 nucleotides line up with TRBD1. CDR3 length: 15 amino acids. CDR1 is MNHNS, CDR2 SASEGT, per germline. CDR3 sequence: CASSRDRGSNHPQHF. CDR3 in DNA: TGTGCCAGCAGTCGGGACAGGGGTAGCAATCACCCCCAGCATTTT.

This clonotype was detected a few times. This chain uses TRBV24-1 with TRBJ2-3; D is ambiguous. Germline V CDR1 and CDR2: KGHDR, SFDVKD. With 4 bases removed from V and 1 base from J, the gap between germline ends came to 8 bases. This CDR3 region has 14 residues. In DNA form, the CDR3 reads TGTGCCACCAGTGACACAGTGGGCACAGATACGCAGTATTTT. Its translation: CATSDTVGTDTQYF.

A few counts support this clonotype. This chain joins TRBV12-3 or TRBV12-4 and TRBJ1-5, with 7 bases fitting TRBD1. This CDR3 has 15 residues. V shed 1 base, J shed 4 bases, and the junction held 4 bases outside the gene matches. CDR3 sequence (DNA): TGTGCCAGCAGTTTAGGGGGACAGCTTAATCAGCCCCAGCATTTT. Protein: CASSLGGQLNQPQHF.

Comment on this clonotype: At one boundary the junction diverges from the germline segment, which might be a read error. The chain combines TRBV29-1 with TRBJ1-2; possible D gene TRBD1, 5 bases. Germline V gene data show CDR1 as SQVTM and CDR2 as ANQGSEA. This CDR3 has 15 residues. CDR3: CSTAGGRVDDYDYTF. The CDR3 DNA reads TGCAGCACAGCCGGCGGCAGGGTAGATGACTATGACTACACCTTC.

This clonotype showed up just a few times. The chain links TRBV11-2 to TRBJ2-1, with 7 bases that match TRBD2. V trimming: 1 base; J trimming: 9 bases; junction bases outside the gene matches: 3. The germline gives CDR1 SGHAT, CDR2 FQNNGV. The CDR3 totals 13 residues. CDR3 region: CASSLGRLAEQFF. The CDR3 DNA is TGTGCCAGCAGCTTAGGGAGACTAGCTGAGCAGTTCTTC.

CDR3 protein: CASSTWGAGNYGYTF. The CDR3 region has the DNA TGTGCCAGCAGCACGTGGGGCGCCGGCAACTATGGCTACACCTTC. The rearrangement uses TRBV6-2 or TRBV6-3 and TRBJ1-2; D is possibly TRBD1 (5 bases). Germline V gives CDR1 MNHEY, CDR2 SVGEGT. The length of the CDR3 is 15 residues. Trimming removed 6 bases from V and 2 bases from J, with 16 bases in between.

The table lists this clonotype with a few counts. The genes are TRBV7-2 and TRBJ1-1; tentative D call: TRBD1 (6 bases). The V gene's germline CDR1 is SGHTA and CDR2 FQGNSA. Trimming cost V 2 bases and J 1 base, with 11 bases left between them. The CDR3 covers 15 residues. This CDR3 reads CASSLMGTSNTEAFF. CDR3 DNA: TGTGCCAGCAGCTTAATGGGGACATCGAACACTGAAGCTTTCTTT.

This chain connects TRBV12-3 or TRBV12-4 to TRBJ1-6; D remains unclear. V dropped 3 bases and J dropped 8 bases, with 11 bases sitting between them. The CDR3 is 14 amino acids. This chain's CDR3 is CASSLTGPDSPLHF. The CDR3 bases are TGTGCCAGCAGTTTGACCGGGCCAGATTCACCCCTCCACTTT.